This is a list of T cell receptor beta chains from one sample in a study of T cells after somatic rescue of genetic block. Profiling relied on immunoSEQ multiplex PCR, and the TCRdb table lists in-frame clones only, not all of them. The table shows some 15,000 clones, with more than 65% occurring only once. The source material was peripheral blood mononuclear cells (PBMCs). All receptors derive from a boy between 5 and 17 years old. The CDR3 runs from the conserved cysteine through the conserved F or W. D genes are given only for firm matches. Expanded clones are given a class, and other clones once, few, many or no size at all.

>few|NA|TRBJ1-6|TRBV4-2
CASSQVDLIATPLHF
TGTGCCAGCAGCCAAGTCGACCTGATAGCGACACCCCTCCACTTT
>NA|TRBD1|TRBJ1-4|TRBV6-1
CASTPTGMWKLFF
TGTGCCAGCACCCCGACAGGGATGTGGAAACTGTTTTTT
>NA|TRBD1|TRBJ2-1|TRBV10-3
CAISAGTGYNEQFF
TGTGCCATCAGTGCCGGGACAGGGTACAATGAGCAGTTCTTC
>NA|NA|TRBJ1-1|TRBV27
CASSLTLRGTEAFF
TGTGCCAGCAGTTTAACCCTGCGGGGCACTGAAGCTTTCTTT
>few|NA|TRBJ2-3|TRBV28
CASTLGAADTDTQYF
TGTGCCAGCACCCTGGGGGCGGCCGACACAGATACGCAGTATTTT
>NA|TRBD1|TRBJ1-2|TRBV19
CASSNRDRGGYTF
TGTGCCAGTAGTAACCGGGACAGGGGCGGCTACACCTTC
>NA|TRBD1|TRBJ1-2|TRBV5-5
CASSLALTGVYGYTF
TGTGCCAGCAGCTTGGCATTGACAGGGGTCTATGGCTACACCTTC
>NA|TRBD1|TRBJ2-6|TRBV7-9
CASSLRTGATSGANVLTF
TGTGCCAGCAGCTTGAGGACAGGGGCGACCTCTGGGGCCAACGTCCTGACTTTC
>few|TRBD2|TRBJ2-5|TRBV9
CASSPTLGGLAGRETQYF
TGTGCCAGCAGCCCTACATTGGGGGGACTAGCGGGAAGGGAGACCCAGTACTTC
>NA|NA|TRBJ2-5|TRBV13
CASSSNRIQETQYF
TGTGCCAGCAGCTCAAACCGGATCCAAGAGACCCAGTACTTC
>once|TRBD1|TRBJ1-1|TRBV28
CASSRQGRSTEAFF
TGTGCCAGCAGTAGACAGGGTCGAAGCACTGAAGCTTTCTTT